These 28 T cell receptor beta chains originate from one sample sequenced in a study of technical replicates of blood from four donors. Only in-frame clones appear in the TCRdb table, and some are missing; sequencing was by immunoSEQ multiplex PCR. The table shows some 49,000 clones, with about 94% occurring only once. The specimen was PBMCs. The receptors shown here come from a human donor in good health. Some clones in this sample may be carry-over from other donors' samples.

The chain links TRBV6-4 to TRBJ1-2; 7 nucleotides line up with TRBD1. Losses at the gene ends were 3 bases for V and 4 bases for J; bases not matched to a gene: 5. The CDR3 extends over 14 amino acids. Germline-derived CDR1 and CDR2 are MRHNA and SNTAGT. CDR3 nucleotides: TGTGCCAGCAGTGAAGAAGGGGGCCCCTATGGCTACACCTTC. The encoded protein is CASSEEGGPYGYTF.

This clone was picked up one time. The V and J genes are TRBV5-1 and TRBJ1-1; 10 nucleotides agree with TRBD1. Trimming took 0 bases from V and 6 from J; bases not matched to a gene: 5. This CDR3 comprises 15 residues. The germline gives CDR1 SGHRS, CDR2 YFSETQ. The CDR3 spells CASSLGDRGFSEAFF. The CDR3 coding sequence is TGCGCCAGCAGCTTGGGGGACAGGGGATTTTCTGAAGCTTTCTTT.

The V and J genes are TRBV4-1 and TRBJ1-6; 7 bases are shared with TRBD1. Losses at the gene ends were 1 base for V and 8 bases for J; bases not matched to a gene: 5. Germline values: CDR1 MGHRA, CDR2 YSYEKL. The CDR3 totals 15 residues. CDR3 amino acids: CASSQVQGEDSPLHF. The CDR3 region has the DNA TGCGCCAGCAGCCAAGTTCAGGGGGAAGATTCACCCCTCCACTTT.

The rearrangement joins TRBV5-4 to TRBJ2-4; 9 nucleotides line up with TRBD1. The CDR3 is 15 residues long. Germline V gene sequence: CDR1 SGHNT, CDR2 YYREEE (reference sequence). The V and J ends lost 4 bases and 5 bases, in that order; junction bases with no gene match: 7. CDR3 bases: TGTGCCAGCAGCCACGGACAGGGGATCCAAAACATTCAGTACTTC. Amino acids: CASSHGQGIQNIQYF.

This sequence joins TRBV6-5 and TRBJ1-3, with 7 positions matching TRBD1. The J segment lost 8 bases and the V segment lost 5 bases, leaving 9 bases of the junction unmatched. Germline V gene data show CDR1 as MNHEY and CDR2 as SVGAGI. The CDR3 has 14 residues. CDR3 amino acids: CASSQDRDHDTIYF. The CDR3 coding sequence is TGTGCCAGCAGTCAAGACAGGGATCACGACACCATATATTTT.

The chain's CDR3 is CASSRTSGGFSYEQYF. The CDR3 DNA sequence: TGTGCCAGTAGTCGCACATCAGGGGGCTTCTCCTACGAGCAGTACTTC. The chain uses TRBV19 and TRBJ2-7; 8 bases line up with TRBD1. V dropped 5 bases and J dropped 0; count of bases not matched to a gene: 9. CDR3 length: 16 residues. CDR1 and CDR2 (germline): LNHDA, SQIVND (reference sequence).

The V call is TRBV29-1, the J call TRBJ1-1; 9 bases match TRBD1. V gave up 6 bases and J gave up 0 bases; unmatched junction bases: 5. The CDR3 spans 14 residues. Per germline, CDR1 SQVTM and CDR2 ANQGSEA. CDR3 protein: CSVGTGIMNTEAFF. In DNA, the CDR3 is TGCAGCGTCGGGACAGGGATCATGAACACTGAAGCTTTCTTT.

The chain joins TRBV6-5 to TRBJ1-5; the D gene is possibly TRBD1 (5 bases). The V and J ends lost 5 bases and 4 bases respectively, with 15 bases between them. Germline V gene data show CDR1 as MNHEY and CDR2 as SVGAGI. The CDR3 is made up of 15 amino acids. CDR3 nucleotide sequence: TGTGCCAGCAGTCCAGACAGACGAATGAATCAGCCCCAGCATTTT. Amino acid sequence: CASSPDRRMNQPQHF.

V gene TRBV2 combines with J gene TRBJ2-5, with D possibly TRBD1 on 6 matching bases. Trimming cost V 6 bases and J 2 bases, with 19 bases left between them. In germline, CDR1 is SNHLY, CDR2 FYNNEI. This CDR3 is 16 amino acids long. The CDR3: CASRPVGDKTQETQYF. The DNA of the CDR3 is TGTGCCAGCAGACCCGTTGGGGACAAAACTCAAGAGACCCAGTACTTC.

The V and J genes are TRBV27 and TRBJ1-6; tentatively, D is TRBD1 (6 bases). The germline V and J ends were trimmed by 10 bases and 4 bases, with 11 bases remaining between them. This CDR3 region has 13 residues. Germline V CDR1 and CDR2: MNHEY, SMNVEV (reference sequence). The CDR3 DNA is TGTGCCACCGGGACAAAATATAATTCACCCCTCCACTTT. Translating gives CATGTKYNSPLHF.

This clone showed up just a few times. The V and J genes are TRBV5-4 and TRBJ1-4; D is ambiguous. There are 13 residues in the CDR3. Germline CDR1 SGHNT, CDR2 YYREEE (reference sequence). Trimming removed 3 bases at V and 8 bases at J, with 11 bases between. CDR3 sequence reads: CASSSVEGEKLFF. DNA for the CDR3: TGTGCCAGCAGCTCCGTCGAGGGCGAAAAACTGTTTTTT.

In nucleotides, the CDR3 is TGTGCCATCAGTGATGCGGGACAGGGGTACTACGAGCAGTACTTC. It is translated as CAISDAGQGYYEQYF. The chain carries TRBV10-3 and TRBJ2-7, with TRBD1 matching over 10 bases. J gave up 3 bases and V 3 bases, and 5 bases lay outside the gene matches. Germline assignment: CDR1 ENHRY and CDR2 SYGVKD. CDR3 length: 15 amino acids.

The CDR3 DNA sequence: TGCGCCAGCAGACCTAGCGGGAGCCACGAGCAGTACTTC. This gives the protein CASRPSGSHEQYF. The chain carries TRBV4-1 and TRBJ2-7; TRBD2 matches at 10 bases. This CDR3 spans 13 amino acids. The trim removed 6 bases at V and 5 bases at J, leaving 4 bases unmatched. Germline V gene sequence: CDR1 MGHRA, CDR2 YSYEKL.

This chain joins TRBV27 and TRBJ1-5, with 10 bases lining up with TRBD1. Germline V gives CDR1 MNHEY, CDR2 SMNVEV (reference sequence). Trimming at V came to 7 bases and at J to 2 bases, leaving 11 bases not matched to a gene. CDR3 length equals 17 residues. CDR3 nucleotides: TGTGCCAGCACCGGGGTGGGGACAGGGGAGCGCAATCAGCCCCAGCATTTT. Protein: CASTGVGTGERNQPQHF.

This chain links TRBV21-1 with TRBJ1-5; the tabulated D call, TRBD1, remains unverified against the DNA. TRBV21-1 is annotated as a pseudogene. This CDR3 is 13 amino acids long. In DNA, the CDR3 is TGTGCCAGCAGCAAGACAGGGCCCCAGCCCCAGCATTTT. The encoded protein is CASSKTGPQPQHF.

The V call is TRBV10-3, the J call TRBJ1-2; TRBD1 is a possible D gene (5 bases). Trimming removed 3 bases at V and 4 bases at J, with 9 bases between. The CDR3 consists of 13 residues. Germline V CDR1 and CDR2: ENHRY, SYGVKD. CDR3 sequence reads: CAISDRGTYGYTF. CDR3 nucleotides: TGTGCCATCAGTGATAGGGGTACCTATGGCTACACCTTC.

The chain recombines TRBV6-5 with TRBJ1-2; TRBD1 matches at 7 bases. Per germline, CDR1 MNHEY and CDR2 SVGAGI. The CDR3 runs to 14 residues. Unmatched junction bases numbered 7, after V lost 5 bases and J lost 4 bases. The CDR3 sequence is CASSTLTGSYGYTF. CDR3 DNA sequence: TGTGCCAGCAGTACCCTGACAGGGAGCTATGGCTACACCTTC.

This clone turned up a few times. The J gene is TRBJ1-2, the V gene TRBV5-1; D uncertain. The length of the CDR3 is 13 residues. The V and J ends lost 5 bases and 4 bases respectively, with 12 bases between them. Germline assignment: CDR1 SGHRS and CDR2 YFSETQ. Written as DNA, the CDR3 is TGCGCCAGCAGATCCCTCTCGGGCTATGGCTACACCTTC. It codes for CASRSLSGYGYTF.

The chain's CDR3 is CASSETGTTSYEQYF. The CDR3 DNA reads TGTGCCAGCAGTGAGACAGGGACAACCTCCTACGAGCAGTACTTC. The chain recombines TRBV27 with TRBJ2-7, with 7 bases matching TRBD1. The germline V gene encodes CDR1 MNHEY and CDR2 SMNVEV (reference sequence). V shed 5 bases, J shed 0 bases, and the junction held 7 bases outside the gene matches. The CDR3 runs to 15 residues.

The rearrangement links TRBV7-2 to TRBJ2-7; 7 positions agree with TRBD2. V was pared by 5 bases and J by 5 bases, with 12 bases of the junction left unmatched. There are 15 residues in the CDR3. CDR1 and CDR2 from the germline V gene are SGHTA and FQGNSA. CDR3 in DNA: TGTGCCAGCAGCCCCCGCAGGGAGCGGGACGACGAGCAGTACTTC. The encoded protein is CASSPRRERDDEQYF.

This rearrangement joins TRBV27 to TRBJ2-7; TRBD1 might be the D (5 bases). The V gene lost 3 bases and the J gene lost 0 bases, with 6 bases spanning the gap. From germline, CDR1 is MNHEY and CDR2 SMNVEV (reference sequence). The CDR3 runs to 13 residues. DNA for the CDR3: TGTGCCAGCAGTTTCCAGGGCTCCTACGAGCAGTACTTC. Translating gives CASSFQGSYEQYF.

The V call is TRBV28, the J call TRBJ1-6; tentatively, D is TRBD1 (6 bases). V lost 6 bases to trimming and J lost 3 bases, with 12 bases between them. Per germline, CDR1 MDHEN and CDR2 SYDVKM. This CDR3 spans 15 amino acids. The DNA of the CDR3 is TGTGCCAGCAGAGACACAGGGATCTATAATTCACCCCTCCACTTT. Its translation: CASRDTGIYNSPLHF.

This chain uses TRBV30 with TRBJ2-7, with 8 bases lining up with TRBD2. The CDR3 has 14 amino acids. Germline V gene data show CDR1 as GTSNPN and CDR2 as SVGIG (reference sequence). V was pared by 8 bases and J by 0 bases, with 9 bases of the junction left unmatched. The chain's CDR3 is CAGFGGGSSYEQYF. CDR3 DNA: TGTGCCGGTTTCGGGGGGGGCAGCTCCTACGAGCAGTACTTC.

The CDR3 bases are TGCGCCAGCAGCCAAGAATTGACTGGAGGTTTTGAAAAACTGTTTTTT. Its translation: CASSQELTGGFEKLFF. The chain recombines TRBV4-1 with TRBJ1-4; D gene uncertain. The germline V gene has CDR1 MGHRA and CDR2 YSYEKL. Trimming shortened V by 0 bases and J by 7 bases, and 15 bases separated the two germline ends. This CDR3 comprises 16 residues.

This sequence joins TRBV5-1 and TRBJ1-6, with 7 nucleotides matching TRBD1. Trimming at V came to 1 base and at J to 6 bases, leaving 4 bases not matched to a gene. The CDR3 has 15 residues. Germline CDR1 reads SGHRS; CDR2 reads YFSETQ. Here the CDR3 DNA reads TGCGCCAGCAGCTTGAACAGGGGAGGTAATTCACCCCTCCACTTT. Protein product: CASSLNRGGNSPLHF.

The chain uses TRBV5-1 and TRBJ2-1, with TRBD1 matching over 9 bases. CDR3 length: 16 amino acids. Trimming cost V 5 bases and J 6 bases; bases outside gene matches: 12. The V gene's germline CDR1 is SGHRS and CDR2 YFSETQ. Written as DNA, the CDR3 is TGCGCCAGCAGGCAAATACCGGGACAGGGTCCCAATGAGCAGTTCTTC. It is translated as CASRQIPGQGPNEQFF.

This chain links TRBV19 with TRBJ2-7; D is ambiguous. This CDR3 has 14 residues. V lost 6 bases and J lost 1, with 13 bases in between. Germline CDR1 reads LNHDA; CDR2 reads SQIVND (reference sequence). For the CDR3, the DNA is TGTGCCAGTAGCAGAGAGGCGGCTTCCTACGAGCAGTACTTC. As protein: CASSREAASYEQYF. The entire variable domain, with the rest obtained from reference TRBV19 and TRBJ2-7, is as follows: DGGITQSPKYLFRKEGQNVTLSCEQNLNHDAMYWYRQDPGQGLRLIYYSQIVNDFQKGDIAEGYSVSREKKESFPLTVTSAQKNPTAFYLCASSREAASYEQYFGPGTRLTVT.

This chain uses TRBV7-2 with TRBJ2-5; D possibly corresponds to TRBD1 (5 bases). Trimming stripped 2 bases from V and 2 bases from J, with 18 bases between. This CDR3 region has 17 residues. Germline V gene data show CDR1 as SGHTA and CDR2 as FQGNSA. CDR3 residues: CASSLKRSRVGQETQYF. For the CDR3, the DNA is TGTGCCAGCAGCTTAAAACGGAGCAGGGTGGGGCAAGAGACCCAGTACTTC.